These 4 T cell receptor beta chains were all obtained from the same sample, sequenced in a study of CD8 T cells in ankylosing spondylitis. TCRdb fed the 5' RACE reads into MiXCR, producing one record per CDR3 protein. The sample includes approximately 300,000 distinct CDR3 sequences, around 21% of them seen just once. The sample comprised blood, either unsorted or a sorted T cell fraction (not recorded which). The receptor set was obtained from a female donor with ankylosing spondylitis or in good health (not recorded which).

The genes are TRBV12-3 or TRBV12-4 and TRBJ2-3; weak D call: TRBD2 (6 bases). Between the trimmed V and J ends, which lost 5 bases and 7 bases, there was a span of 13 bases. The CDR3 is 13 amino acids. The CDR3 region has the DNA TGTGCCAGCAGTGTGGGAGGTCCCAATACGCAGTATTTT. Translated: CASSVGGPNTQYF.

This clonotype was observed a few times. The chain combines TRBV7-9 with TRBJ2-4, with D perhaps assigned TRBD1 or TRBD2 (5 bases each). The germline V gene encodes CDR1 SEHNR and CDR2 FQNEAQ (reference sequence). V gave up 5 bases and J gave up 0 bases, with 8 bases separating them. The CDR3 is made up of 14 amino acids. The CDR3 spells CASSRDLAKNIQYF. The DNA for the CDR3 is TGTGCCAGCAGCCGGGACCTAGCCAAAAACATTCAGTACTTC.

This clonotype was seen ten or more times. This chain connects TRBV12-3 or TRBV12-4 to TRBJ1-5; perhaps TRBD1 as D (6 bases). CDR3 length equals 14 residues. The germline V and J ends were trimmed by 4 bases and 1 base, with 8 bases remaining between them. CDR3 sequence reads: CASSSTGSNQPQHF. For the CDR3, the DNA is TGTGCCAGCAGTTCCACAGGGAGCAATCAGCCCCAGCATTTT.

V is TRBV11-2 and J is TRBJ2-7; D might be TRBD1 (6 bases). Trimming stripped 5 bases from V and 5 bases from J, with 19 bases between. Per the germline V gene, CDR1 is SGHAT and CDR2 is FQNNGV. CDR3 length equals 15 residues. Written as DNA, the CDR3 is TGTGCCAGCAGCAGTGGGACCCGACAGGTACACGAGCAGTACTTC. Translating gives CASSSGTRQVHEQYF. The full variable domain, in which reference TRBV11-2 and TRBJ2-7 provide the parts outside the CDR3, is EAGVAQSPRYKIIEKRQSVAFWCNPISGHATLYWYQQILGQGPKLLIQFQNNGVVDDSQLPKDRFSAERLKGVDSTLKIQPAKLEDSAVYLCASSSGTRQVHEQYFGPGTRLTVT.